Each of the 18 T cell receptor beta chains below was sequenced from the same sample in a study of blood T cell repertoires in COVID-19. TCRdb's table, derived via immunoSEQ multiplex PCR, lists solely in-frame clones and lacks some. Of some 130,000 clones in the sample, approximately 70% were seen once. Sequenced material: peripheral blood. These receptors were obtained from a woman in her 70s with acute or convalescent COVID-19.

This clone was detected only once. V gene TRBV5-4 combines with J gene TRBJ2-7; a possible D gene is TRBD1 (6 bases). The CDR3 loop spans 14 amino acids. V was pared by 3 bases and J by 3 bases, with 13 bases between. Germline V gene data show CDR1 as SGHNT and CDR2 as YYREEE (reference sequence). CDR3 loop: CASSSGQKDYEQYF. CDR3 in DNA: TGTGCCAGCAGCTCTGGACAGAAAGACTACGAGCAGTACTTC.

The chain employs TRBV28 and TRBJ1-5; TRBD1 agrees at 8 bases. After removal of 1 base from V and 3 bases from J, the junction contained 5 bases not matched to a gene. The V gene's germline CDR1 is MDHEN and CDR2 SYDVKM. The CDR3 runs 16 residues. The CDR3 coding sequence is TGTGCCAGCAGTTTATCATACAGGGGGAACAATCAGCCCCAGCATTTT. Its protein product is CASSLSYRGNNQPQHF.

The chain employs TRBV6-2 or TRBV6-3 and TRBJ1-1, with no clear D. Per the germline V gene, CDR1 is MNHEY and CDR2 is SVGEGT. The CDR3 totals 15 residues. Trimming cost V 6 bases and J 5 bases, with 19 bases left between them. The CDR3 nucleotides read TGTGCCAGCAGCCCCCTGGTTTGGTTCGAGACTGAAGCTTTCTTT. This codes for CASSPLVWFETEAFF.

V is TRBV5-1 and J is TRBJ1-6, with 11 bases that match TRBD1. Trimming cost V 2 bases and J 4 bases; bases outside gene matches: 2. Per germline, CDR1 SGHRS and CDR2 YFSETQ. CDR3 length: 16 amino acids. The CDR3 reads CASSLGQGAYNSPLHF. The CDR3 DNA reads TGCGCCAGCAGCTTAGGACAGGGGGCTTATAATTCACCCCTCCACTTT.

This chain uses TRBV18 with TRBJ2-3; D might be TRBD1 (6 bases). The V gene's germline CDR1 is KGHSH and CDR2 LQKENI. Deletions cut 2 bases from V and 0 bases from J, with 18 bases between. The CDR3 covers 18 residues. The DNA for the CDR3 is TGTGCCAGCTCACCAGAAATAGCAGGGGCCCTTAGCACAGATACGCAGTATTTT. Its protein is CASSPEIAGALSTDTQYF.

V and J are TRBV9 and TRBJ1-3; maybe TRBD1 (5 bases). CDR1 SGDLS and CDR2 YYNGEE come from the germline V gene. This CDR3 has 10 residues. Between the trimmed V and J ends, which lost 7 bases and 7 bases, there was a span of 6 bases. The CDR3 DNA is TGTGCCAGCGGGGGGAACACCATATATTTT. Encoded protein: CASGGNTIYF.

The chain employs TRBV5-1 and TRBJ2-1; TRBD1 aligns across 9 bases. The CDR3 sequence is 14 residues long. J was trimmed by 7 bases and V by 4 bases; bases with no gene match: 6. In germline, CDR1 is SGHRS, CDR2 YFSETQ. The CDR3 nucleotides read TGCGCCAGCAGCGCGGGGACAGGGAGGAATGAGCAGTTCTTC. Protein: CASSAGTGRNEQFF.

This rearrangement joins TRBV28 to TRBJ1-1; no definite D call. Germline lookup yields CDR1 MDHEN and CDR2 SYDVKM. V lost 5 bases and J 7 bases, leaving 23 bases between the germline ends. The CDR3 is 16 residues long. The CDR3 sequence: CASSPISFLRGGEAFF. In DNA form, the CDR3 reads TGTGCCAGCAGTCCCATTTCCTTCTTGCGGGGTGGTGAAGCTTTCTTT.

This chain joins TRBV19 and TRBJ1-2, with 9 bases fitting TRBD1. CDR1 is LNHDA, CDR2 SQIVND, per germline (reference sequence). J gave up 2 bases and V 5 bases, and 6 bases lay outside the gene matches. CDR3 length: 15 residues. The CDR3 loop reads CASSSSTGGNYGYTF. CDR3 coding DNA: TGTGCCAGTAGTTCCTCGACAGGGGGGAACTATGGCTACACCTTC.

V is TRBV4-1 and J is TRBJ2-3; D not certain. This CDR3 has 13 amino acids. V lost 3 bases, J lost 4 bases, and 8 bases lay in between. The germline V gene encodes CDR1 MGHRA and CDR2 YSYEKL. This CDR3 is CASSQLVADTQYF. The CDR3 nucleotides read TGCGCCAGCAGCCAGCTAGTAGCAGATACGCAGTATTTT.

This clone was detected a few times. In the same sample, other DNA sequences code for this CDR3. For the CDR3, the DNA is TGTGCCAGCTCACCCCCGGGTTTACAAGAGACCCAGTACTTC. It translates to CASSPPGLQETQYF. The rearrangement links TRBV18 to TRBJ2-5; no clear D. Germline lookup yields CDR1 KGHSH and CDR2 LQKENI. CDR3 length: 14 residues. V was clipped by 3 bases and J by 2 bases, with 10 bases between them.

V and J are TRBV4-3 and TRBJ1-2; TRBD1 aligns across 9 bases. V trimming: 5 bases; J trimming: 7 bases; junction bases outside the gene matches: 5. Per germline, CDR1 LGHNA and CDR2 YSLEER. CDR3 size: 13 residues. The CDR3 DNA reads TGCGCCAGCAGCTTTACAGGGGGCTCTGGCTACACCTTC. Translation: CASSFTGGSGYTF.

V gene TRBV2 combines with J gene TRBJ2-1; TRBD2 aligns across 11 bases. CDR3 length: 15 residues. The V segment lost 3 bases and the J segment 6 bases; nucleotides outside the gene matches: 4. Per the germline V gene, CDR1 is SNHLY and CDR2 is FYNNEI. The DNA of the CDR3 is TGTGCCAGCAGTGAGAGGGGGACTAGCGGCAATGAGCAGTTCTTC. Protein sequence: CASSERGTSGNEQFF.

The chain links TRBV4-1 to TRBJ1-6; 9 bases are a match to TRBD1. This CDR3 comprises 15 residues. Germline V lookup: CDR1 MGHRA, CDR2 YSYEKL. J gave up 9 bases and V 1 base, and 4 bases lay outside the gene matches. The CDR3 region is CASSQVGQGASPLHF. CDR3 DNA: TGCGCCAGCAGCCAAGTGGGACAGGGTGCTTCACCCCTCCACTTT.

The genes are TRBV5-4 and TRBJ2-7; D is possibly TRBD1 (6 bases). Between the trimmed V and J ends, which lost 0 bases and 5 bases, there was a span of 12 bases. Looked up from germline, CDR1 is SGHNT and CDR2 is YYREEE (reference sequence). The CDR3 covers 14 residues. The CDR3 DNA is TGTGCCAGCAGCTTGGCCCAGGGGAGCCACGAGCAGTACTTC. Translation: CASSLAQGSHEQYF.

The chain couples TRBV28 to TRBJ1-6, with no clear D. The CDR3 is made up of 14 amino acids. In germline, CDR1 is MDHEN, CDR2 SYDVKM. The V end lost 3 bases, the J end lost 10 bases, and 13 bases lay between the germline ends. This chain's CDR3 is CASSFSSRGSPLHF. CDR3 DNA: TGTGCCAGCAGTTTCAGCAGTCGGGGATCACCCCTCCACTTT.

This clone was counted many times. The chain recombines TRBV19 with TRBJ1-1; 9 nucleotides match TRBD1. CDR3 size: 16 residues. Unmatched junction bases numbered 6, after V lost 4 bases and J lost 0 bases. The germline CDR1 and CDR2 sequences are LNHDA and SQIVND (reference sequence). The CDR3 region is CASSRGQGILNTEAFF. The CDR3 nucleotides read TGTGCCAGTAGTAGAGGACAGGGGATTTTGAACACTGAAGCTTTCTTT.

This rearrangement joins TRBV28 to TRBJ2-7; 7 nucleotides match TRBD1. The CDR3 length is 17 residues. V shed 7 bases and J 2 bases; nucleotides not matched to a gene: 17. CDR1 is MDHEN and CDR2 is SYDVKM in the germline V gene. The CDR3 loop is CASTAPPGTAPTYEQYF. The CDR3 coding sequence is TGTGCCAGCACAGCTCCCCCAGGGACAGCGCCCACCTACGAGCAGTACTTC.